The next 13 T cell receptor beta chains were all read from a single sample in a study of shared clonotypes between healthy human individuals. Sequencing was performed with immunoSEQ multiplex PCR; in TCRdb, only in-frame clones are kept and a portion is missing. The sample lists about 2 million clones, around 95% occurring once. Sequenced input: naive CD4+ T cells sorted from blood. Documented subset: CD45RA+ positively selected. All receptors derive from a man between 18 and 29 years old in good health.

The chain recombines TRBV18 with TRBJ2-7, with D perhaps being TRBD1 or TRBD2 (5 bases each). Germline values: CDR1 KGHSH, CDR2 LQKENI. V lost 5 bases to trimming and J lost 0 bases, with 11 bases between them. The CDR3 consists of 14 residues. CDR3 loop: CASSSGRSSYEQYF. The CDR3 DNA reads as TGTGCCAGCTCATCGGGACGGAGCTCCTACGAGCAGTACTTC.

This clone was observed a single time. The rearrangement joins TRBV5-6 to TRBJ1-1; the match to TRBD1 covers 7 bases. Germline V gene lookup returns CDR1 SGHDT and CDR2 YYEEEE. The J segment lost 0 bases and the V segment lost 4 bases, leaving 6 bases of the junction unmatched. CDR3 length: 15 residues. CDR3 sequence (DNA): TGTGCCAGCAGCGATCCCCAGGGGGTGAACACTGAAGCTTTCTTT. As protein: CASSDPQGVNTEAFF.

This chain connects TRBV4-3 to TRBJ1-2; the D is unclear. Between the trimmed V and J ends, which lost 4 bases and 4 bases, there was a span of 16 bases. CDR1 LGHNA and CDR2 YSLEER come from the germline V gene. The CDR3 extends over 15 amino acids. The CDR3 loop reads CASSPDRQNSYGYTF. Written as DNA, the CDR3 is TGCGCCAGCAGCCCCGACCGCCAGAACTCCTATGGCTACACCTTC.

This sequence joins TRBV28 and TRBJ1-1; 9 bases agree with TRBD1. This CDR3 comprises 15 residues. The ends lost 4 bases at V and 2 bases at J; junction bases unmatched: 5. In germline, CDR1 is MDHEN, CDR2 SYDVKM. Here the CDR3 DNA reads TGTGCCAGCAGTTCACAGGGACAGGGAAACACTGAAGCTTTCTTT. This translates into CASSSQGQGNTEAFF.

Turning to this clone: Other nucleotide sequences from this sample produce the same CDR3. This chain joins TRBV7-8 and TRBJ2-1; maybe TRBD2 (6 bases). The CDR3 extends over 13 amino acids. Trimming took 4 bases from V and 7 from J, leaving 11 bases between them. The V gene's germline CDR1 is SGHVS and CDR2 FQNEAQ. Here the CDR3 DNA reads TGTGCCAGCAGCTCCCCCGGGGGAAATGAGCAGTTCTTC. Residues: CASSSPGGNEQFF.

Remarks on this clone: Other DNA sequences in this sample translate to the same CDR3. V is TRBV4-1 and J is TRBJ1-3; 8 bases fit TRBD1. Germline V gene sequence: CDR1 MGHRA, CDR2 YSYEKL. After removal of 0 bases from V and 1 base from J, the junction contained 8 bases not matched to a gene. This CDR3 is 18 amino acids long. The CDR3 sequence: CASSQDLGQGASGNTIYF. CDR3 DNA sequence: TGCGCCAGCAGCCAAGATCTAGGGCAGGGGGCATCTGGAAACACCATATATTTT.

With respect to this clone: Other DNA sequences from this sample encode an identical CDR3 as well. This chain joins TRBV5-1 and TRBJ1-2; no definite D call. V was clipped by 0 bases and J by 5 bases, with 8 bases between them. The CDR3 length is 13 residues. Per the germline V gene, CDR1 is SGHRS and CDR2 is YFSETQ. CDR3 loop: CASSLDGSYGYTF. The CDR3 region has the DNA TGCGCCAGCAGCTTGGACGGTTCTTATGGCTACACCTTC.

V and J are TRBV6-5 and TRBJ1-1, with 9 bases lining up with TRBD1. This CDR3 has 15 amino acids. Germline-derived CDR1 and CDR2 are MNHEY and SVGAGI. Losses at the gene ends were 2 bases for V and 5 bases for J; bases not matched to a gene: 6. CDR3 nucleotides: TGTGCCAGCAGTTACCACGGACAGGGGAGGACTGAAGCTTTCTTT. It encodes CASSYHGQGRTEAFF.

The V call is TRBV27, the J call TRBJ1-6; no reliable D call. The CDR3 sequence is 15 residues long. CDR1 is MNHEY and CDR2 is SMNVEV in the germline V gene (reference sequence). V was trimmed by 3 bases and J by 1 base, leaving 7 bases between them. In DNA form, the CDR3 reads TGTGCCAGCAGTTTCGAGGGTTCCTATAATTCACCCCTCCACTTT. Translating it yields CASSFEGSYNSPLHF.

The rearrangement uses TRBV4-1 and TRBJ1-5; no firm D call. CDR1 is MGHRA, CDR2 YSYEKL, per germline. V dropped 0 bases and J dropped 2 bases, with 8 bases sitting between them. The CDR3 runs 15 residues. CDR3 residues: CASSQEAQGNQPQHF. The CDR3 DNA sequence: TGCGCCAGCAGCCAAGAGGCACAAGGCAATCAGCCCCAGCATTTT.

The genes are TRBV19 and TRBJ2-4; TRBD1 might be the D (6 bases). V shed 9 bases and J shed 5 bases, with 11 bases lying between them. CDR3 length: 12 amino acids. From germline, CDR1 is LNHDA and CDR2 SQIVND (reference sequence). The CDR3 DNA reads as TGTGCCAGCTTCGACAGGCAAAACATTCAGTACTTC. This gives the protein CASFDRQNIQYF.

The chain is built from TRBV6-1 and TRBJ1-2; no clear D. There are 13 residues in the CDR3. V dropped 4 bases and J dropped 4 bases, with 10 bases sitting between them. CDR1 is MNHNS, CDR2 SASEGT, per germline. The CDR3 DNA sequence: TGTGCCAGCAGTGCCCGGGATATCTATGGCTACACCTTC. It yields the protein CASSARDIYGYTF.

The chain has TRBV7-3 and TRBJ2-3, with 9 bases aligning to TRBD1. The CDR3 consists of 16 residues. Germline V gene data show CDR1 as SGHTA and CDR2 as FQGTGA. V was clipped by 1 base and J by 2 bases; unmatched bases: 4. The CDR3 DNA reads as TGTGCCAGCAGCTTAAGCCGGGACAGGGTCACAGATACGCAGTATTTT. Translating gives CASSLSRDRVTDTQYF.